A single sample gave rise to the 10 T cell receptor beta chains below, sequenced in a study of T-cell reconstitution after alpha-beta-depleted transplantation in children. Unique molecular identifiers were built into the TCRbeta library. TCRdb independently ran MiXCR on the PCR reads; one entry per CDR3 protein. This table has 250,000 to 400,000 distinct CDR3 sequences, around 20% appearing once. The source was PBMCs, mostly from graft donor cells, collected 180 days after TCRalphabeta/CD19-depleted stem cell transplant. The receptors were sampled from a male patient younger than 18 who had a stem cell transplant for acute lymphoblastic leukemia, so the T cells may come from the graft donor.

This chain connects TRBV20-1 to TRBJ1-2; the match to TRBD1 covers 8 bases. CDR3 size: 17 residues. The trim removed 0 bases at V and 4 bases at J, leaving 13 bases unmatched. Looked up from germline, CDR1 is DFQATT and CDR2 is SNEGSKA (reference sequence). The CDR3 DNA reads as TGCAGTGCTAGAGATGGAATACGGACAGGGAAGGCCTATGGCTACACCTTC. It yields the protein CSARDGIRTGKAYGYTF.

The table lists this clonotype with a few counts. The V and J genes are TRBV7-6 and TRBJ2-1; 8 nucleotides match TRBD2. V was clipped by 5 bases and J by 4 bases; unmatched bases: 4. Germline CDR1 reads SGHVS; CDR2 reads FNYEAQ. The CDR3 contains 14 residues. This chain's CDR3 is CASSPAGAYNEQFF. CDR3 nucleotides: TGTGCCAGCAGCCCAGCGGGGGCTTACAATGAGCAGTTCTTC.

CDR3 sequence (DNA): TGCGCCAGCAGCTTAAACAGCTATCAGCCCCAGCATTTT. As protein: CASSLNSYQPQHF. The V gene is TRBV5-1, the J gene TRBJ1-5, with unresolved D. Trimming took 2 bases from V and 5 from J, leaving 8 bases between them. Looked up from germline, CDR1 is SGHRS and CDR2 is YFSETQ. The CDR3 is 13 amino acids.

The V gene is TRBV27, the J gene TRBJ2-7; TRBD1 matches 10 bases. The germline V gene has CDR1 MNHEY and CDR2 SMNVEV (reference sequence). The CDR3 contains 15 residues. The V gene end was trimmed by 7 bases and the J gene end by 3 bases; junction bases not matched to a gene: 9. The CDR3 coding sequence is TGTGCCAGCACCTATAGCGGGGACAGGGGCTACGAGCAGTACTTC. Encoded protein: CASTYSGDRGYEQYF.

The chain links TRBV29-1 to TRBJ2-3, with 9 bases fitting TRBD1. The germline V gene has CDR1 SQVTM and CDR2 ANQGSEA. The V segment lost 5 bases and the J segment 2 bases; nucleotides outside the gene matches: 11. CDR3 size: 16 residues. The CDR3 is CSVRDRAGPYTDTQYF. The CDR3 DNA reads TGCAGCGTTAGGGACAGGGCCGGACCCTACACAGATACGCAGTATTTT.

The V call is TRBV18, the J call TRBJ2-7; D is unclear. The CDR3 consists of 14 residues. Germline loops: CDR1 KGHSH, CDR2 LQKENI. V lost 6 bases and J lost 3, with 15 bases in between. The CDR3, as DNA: TGTGCCAGCTCCGAATCGGAAGGGATCTACGAGCAGTACTTC. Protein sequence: CASSESEGIYEQYF.

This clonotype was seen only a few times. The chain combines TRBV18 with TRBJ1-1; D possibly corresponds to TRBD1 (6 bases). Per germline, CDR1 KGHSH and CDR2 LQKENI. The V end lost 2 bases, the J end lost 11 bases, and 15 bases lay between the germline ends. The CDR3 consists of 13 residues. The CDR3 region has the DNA TGTGCCAGCTCACCAGGCGGGGGGGCGACGGCTTTCTTT. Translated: CASSPGGGATAFF. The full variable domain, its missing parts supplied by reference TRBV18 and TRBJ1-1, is NAGVMQNPRHLVRRRGQEARLRCSPMKGHSHVYWYRQLPEEGLKFMVYLQKENIIDESGMPKERFSAEFPKEGPSILRIQQVVRGDSAAYFCASSPGGGATAFFGQGTRLTVV.

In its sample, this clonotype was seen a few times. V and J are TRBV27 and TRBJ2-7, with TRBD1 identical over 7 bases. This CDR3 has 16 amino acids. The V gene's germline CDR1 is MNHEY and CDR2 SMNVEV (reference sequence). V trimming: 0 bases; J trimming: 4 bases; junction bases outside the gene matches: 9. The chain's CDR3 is CASSLSPGQIYYEQYF. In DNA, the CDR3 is TGTGCCAGCAGTTTATCCCCGGGACAGATCTATTACGAGCAGTACTTC.

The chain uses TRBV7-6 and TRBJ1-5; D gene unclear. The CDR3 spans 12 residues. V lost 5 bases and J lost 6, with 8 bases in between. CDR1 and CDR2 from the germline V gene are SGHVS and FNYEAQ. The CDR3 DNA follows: TGTGCCAGCAGCCTCCACGGTCAGCCCCAGCATTTT. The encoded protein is CASSLHGQPQHF.

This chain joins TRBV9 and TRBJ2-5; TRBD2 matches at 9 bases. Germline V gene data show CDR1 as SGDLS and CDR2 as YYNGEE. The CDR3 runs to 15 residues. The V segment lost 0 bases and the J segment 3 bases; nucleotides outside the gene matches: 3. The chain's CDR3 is CASSVDGTSKETQYF. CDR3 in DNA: TGTGCCAGCAGCGTAGATGGGACTAGCAAAGAGACCCAGTACTTC.